A single sample is the source of the 27 T cell receptor beta chains below, sequenced in a study of T cells after posttransplantation cyclophosphamide. Treatment was busulfan-fludarabine conditioning, a marrow graft, and cyclophosphamide on days +3 and +4. Assay used: immunoSEQ multiplex PCR; TCRdb lists only in-frame clones, some missing. Observed in the sample are fewer than 4,000 clones, none of them singletons. The source material was PBMCs, sampled 84 days after allogeneic stem cell transplant with posttransplant cyclophosphamide. Receptor source: a female patient in her 40s who received an allogeneic stem cell transplant from a related donor, was CMV-positive, and had no GVHD. Some of the T cells might come from the graft donor.

This chain's CDR3 is CASSGKLGLATAQYF. In nucleotides, the CDR3 is TGTGCCAGCAGCGGAAAGTTGGGACTAGCCACGGCCCAGTACTTC. V is TRBV7-3 and J is TRBJ2-5; 9 positions match TRBD2. Trimming took 5 bases from V and 9 from J; bases not matched to a gene: 13. The CDR3 sequence is 15 residues long. Germline CDR1 is SGHTA and CDR2 is FQGTGA.

This clone has a count of ten or more. The rearrangement links TRBV27 to TRBJ2-3, with 9 bases identical to TRBD2. Germline V CDR1 and CDR2: MNHEY, SMNVEV (reference sequence). The CDR3 runs 17 residues. The V gene end was trimmed by 7 bases and the J gene end by 0 bases; junction bases not matched to a gene: 11. In DNA, the CDR3 is TGTGCCAGCACTCTAAAGAGACTAGCGGTTAGCACAGATACGCAGTATTTT. This codes for CASTLKRLAVSTDTQYF.

This clone was seen many times. V and J are TRBV7-8 and TRBJ1-5, with 8 positions matching TRBD1. V trimming: 5 bases; J trimming: 0 bases; junction bases outside the gene matches: 3. CDR1 and CDR2 (germline): SGHVS, FQNEAQ. The CDR3 contains 15 residues. CDR3 region: CASSLGQGSNQPQHF. The DNA of the CDR3 is TGTGCCAGCAGCCTCGGACAGGGTAGCAATCAGCCCCAGCATTTT.

This clone was seen many times. The rearrangement links TRBV5-1 to TRBJ1-1, with 11 positions matching TRBD1. Per the germline V gene, CDR1 is SGHRS and CDR2 is YFSETQ. CDR3 length equals 13 residues. V lost 5 bases to trimming and J lost 6 bases; unmatched junction nucleotides: 3. The CDR3 DNA sequence: TGCGCCAGCAGGGGACAGGGGGTAGCTGAAGCTTTCTTT. Translated, it gives CASRGQGVAEAFF.

This clone is termed medium-sized. The gene calls are TRBV5-4 and TRBJ2-7; 11 bases fit TRBD1. This CDR3 has 15 residues. V trimming: 0 bases; J trimming: 7 bases; junction bases outside the gene matches: 6. CDR1 is SGHNT, CDR2 YYREEE, per germline (reference sequence). This CDR3 reads CASSLGDRGEREQYF. DNA of the CDR3: TGTGCCAGCAGCTTGGGGGACAGGGGGGAGAGGGAGCAGTACTTC.

The sample holds a few counts of this clone. The chain recombines TRBV13 with TRBJ2-5, with D unclear. This CDR3 is built from 13 residues. V dropped 0 bases and J dropped 5 bases, with 7 bases sitting between them. Germline assignment: CDR1 PRHDT and CDR2 FYEKMQ (reference sequence). CDR3 nucleotide sequence: TGTGCCAGCAGCTTAGGTTCCAGGGAGACCCAGTACTTC. This sequence encodes CASSLGSRETQYF.

This clone appeared many times. This sequence joins TRBV19 and TRBJ1-1, with D maybe TRBD1 (6 bases). Trimming left V 8 bases short and J 3 bases short, with 13 bases between. The CDR3 is 13 amino acids. Looked up from germline, CDR1 is LNHDA and CDR2 is SQIVND (reference sequence). The CDR3 DNA is TGTGCCAGTGCCCCCGGACAGCACACTGAAGCTTTCTTT. Amino acids: CASAPGQHTEAFF.

Many counts were recorded for this clone. The chain carries TRBV6-6 and TRBJ1-5, with 7 bases aligning to TRBD1. Germline values: CDR1 MNHNY, CDR2 SVGAGI (reference sequence). This CDR3 is 16 amino acids long. After removal of 0 bases from V and 3 bases from J, the junction contained 5 bases not matched to a gene. CDR3 nucleotide sequence: TGTGCCAGCAGTTACTCTTTGACAGGGAACAATCAGCCCCAGCATTTT. Its translation: CASSYSLTGNNQPQHF.

The genes are TRBV11-2 and TRBJ2-1; the match to TRBD2 covers 12 bases. Germline-derived CDR1 and CDR2 are SGHAT and FQNNGV. J was trimmed by 4 bases and V by 5 bases; bases with no gene match: 3. The CDR3 has 15 amino acids. The CDR3 protein is CASSRTSGVYNEQFF. As DNA, the CDR3 is TGTGCCAGCAGCCGGACTAGCGGGGTTTACAATGAGCAGTTCTTC.

This clone was recorded a few times. The chain uses TRBV6-5 and TRBJ2-3; D may be TRBD2 (6 bases). The germline V gene encodes CDR1 MNHEY and CDR2 SVGAGI. V was pared by 6 bases and J by 1 base, with 14 bases between. The CDR3 consists of 15 residues. As DNA, the CDR3 is TGTGCCAGCAGACCCCCCGGGGGAGGCACAGATACGCAGTATTTT. Translated: CASRPPGGGTDTQYF.

Ten or more counts support this clone. The chain uses TRBV4-1 and TRBJ2-1, with 13 bases lining up with TRBD2. The junction had 6 bases not matched to a gene; V was cut back by 4 bases and J by 3 bases. Germline CDR1 and CDR2: MGHRA and YSYEKL. This CDR3 spans 17 amino acids. Here the CDR3 DNA reads TGCGCCAGCAGCCCCCCGACTAGCGGGGGGCTCTACAATGAGCAGTTCTTC. Its protein is CASSPPTSGGLYNEQFF.

This clone was seen ten or more times. The rearrangement joins TRBV27 to TRBJ2-1; D is undetermined. This CDR3 region has 15 residues. From germline, CDR1 is MNHEY and CDR2 SMNVEV (reference sequence). With 3 bases removed from V and 0 bases from J, the gap between germline ends came to 9 bases. The CDR3 region has the DNA TGTGCCAGCAGTTTCTCCAGGAGCTCCTACAATGAGCAGTTCTTC. It encodes CASSFSRSSYNEQFF.

This clone was counted many times. This chain joins TRBV6-1 and TRBJ1-1; 7 bases are shared with TRBD1. This CDR3 is 13 amino acids long. Germline CDR1 is MNHNS and CDR2 is SASEGT. The junction had 3 bases not matched to a gene; V was cut back by 4 bases and J by 4 bases. The CDR3 sequence is CASSVYRGTEAFF. In nucleotides, the CDR3 is TGTGCCAGCAGTGTATACAGGGGCACTGAAGCTTTCTTT.

The table lists this clone with many counts. The chain couples TRBV5-1 to TRBJ2-7; TRBD1 aligns across 8 bases. The length of the CDR3 is 15 residues. V lost 2 bases to trimming and J lost 1 base; unmatched junction nucleotides: 5. CDR1 is SGHRS and CDR2 is YFSETQ in the germline V gene. The CDR3 sequence: CASSLRTGPSYEQYF. The CDR3 DNA reads as TGCGCCAGCAGCTTACGGACAGGGCCTTCCTACGAGCAGTACTTC. Full variable domain (outside the CDR3, taken from reference TRBV5-1 and TRBJ2-7): KAGVTQTPRYLIKTRGQQVTLSCSPISGHRSVSWYQQTPGQGLQFLFEYFSETQRNKGNFPGRFSGRQFSNSRSEMNVSTLELGDSALYLCASSLRTGPSYEQYFGPGTRLTVT.

Many counts were recorded for this clone. The chain has TRBV5-4 and TRBJ1-5, with 9 positions matching TRBD1. Germline V gene sequence: CDR1 SGHNT, CDR2 YYREEE (reference sequence). This CDR3 has 17 amino acids. V was clipped by 2 bases and J by 2 bases; unmatched bases: 8. This CDR3 is CASSFPTGGVGNQPQHF. The CDR3 nucleotides are TGTGCCAGCAGCTTCCCGACAGGGGGGGTGGGCAATCAGCCCCAGCATTTT. Variable domain in full (rest from reference TRBV5-4 and TRBJ1-5): ETGVTQSPTHLIKTRGQQVTLRCSSQSGHNTVSWYQQALGQGPQFIFQYYREEENGRGNFPPRFSGLQFPNYSSELNVNALELDDSALYLCASSFPTGGVGNQPQHFGDGTRLSIL.

Many counts were recorded for this clone. The V and J genes are TRBV6-5 and TRBJ2-7; D perhaps matches TRBD1 (5 bases). V was pared by 5 bases and J by 3 bases, with 17 bases between. The CDR3 is 15 amino acids. Per germline, CDR1 MNHEY and CDR2 SVGAGI. The CDR3 sequence: CASSPPGKISYEQYF. CDR3 DNA: TGTGCCAGCAGTCCCCCAGGGAAAATAAGCTACGAGCAGTACTTC.

This clone was recorded many times. The chain is built from TRBV12-3 or TRBV12-4 and TRBJ1-2; the D gene is possibly TRBD1 (5 bases). Trimming pared 5 bases from V and 4 bases from J, leaving 17 bases between. The length of the CDR3 is 15 residues. CDR3 sequence (DNA): TGTGCCAGCAGTGCCTCCGTGTGGGGGGGCTATGGCTACACCTTC. As protein: CASSASVWGGYGYTF.

This chain links TRBV5-4 with TRBJ2-5; 16 positions match TRBD2. The germline CDR1 and CDR2 sequences are SGHNT and YYREEE (reference sequence). With V trimmed by 4 bases and J by 5 bases, 8 bases remained unmatched. The CDR3 runs to 17 residues. CDR3 sequence reads: CASSPGTSGGAGETQYF. The CDR3 DNA sequence: TGTGCCAGCAGCCCCGGGACTAGCGGGGGGGCCGGGGAGACCCAGTACTTC.

This clone was counted at least ten times. The chain is built from TRBV4-2 and TRBJ2-3; 7 bases are shared with TRBD2. This CDR3 is 13 amino acids long. V lost 0 bases and J lost 11; bases outside the gene matches: 5. CDR1 is LGHNA, CDR2 YNFKEQ, per germline. In DNA, the CDR3 is TGTGCCAGCAGCCAAGATCCCGGACTAGTGCAGTATTTT. This codes for CASSQDPGLVQYF.

In this sample, this clone turned up many times. DNA of the CDR3: TGTGCCAGCAGTAAAAGGGGGACAGGACAAGAGACCCAGTACTTC. Translating it yields CASSKRGTGQETQYF. This chain links TRBV11-2 with TRBJ2-5, with TRBD1 matching 8 bases. The CDR3 loop spans 15 amino acids. Germline V gives CDR1 SGHAT, CDR2 FQNNGV. V lost 6 bases to trimming and J lost 2 bases; unmatched junction nucleotides: 8. Complete variable domain (other parts from reference TRBV11-2 and TRBJ2-5): EAGVAQSPRYKIIEKRQSVAFWCNPISGHATLYWYQQILGQGPKLLIQFQNNGVVDDSQLPKDRFSAERLKGVDSTLKIQPAKLEDSAVYLCASSKRGTGQETQYFGPGTRLLVL.

This clone occurred many times. The chain links TRBV6-1 to TRBJ1-4; no reliable D call. The germline V gene has CDR1 MNHNS and CDR2 SASEGT. The CDR3 extends over 17 amino acids. Trimming took off 3 bases at V and 2 bases at J, with 16 bases between the two ends. For the CDR3, the DNA is TGTGCCAGCAGTGATCGTGCGTCCGGGGTTACTAATGAAAAACTGTTTTTT. Translating it yields CASSDRASGVTNEKLFF.

This clone has ten or more counts. This chain joins TRBV29-1 and TRBJ2-1; TRBD2 agrees at 13 bases. The V gene end was trimmed by 2 bases and the J gene end by 8 bases; junction bases not matched to a gene: 6. The CDR3 has 15 amino acids. CDR1 is SQVTM, CDR2 ANQGSEA, per germline. The CDR3 sequence: CSVEPGTSGVYEQFF. CDR3 DNA sequence: TGCAGCGTTGAACCAGGGACTAGCGGGGTATATGAGCAGTTCTTC.

This clone was seen at least ten times. The CDR3 loop reads CASSGDIQETQYF. CDR3 nucleotide sequence: TGTGCCAGCAGTGGGGACATACAAGAGACCCAGTACTTC. The gene calls are TRBV6-4 and TRBJ2-5; possibly TRBD1 for D (6 bases). The CDR3 length is 13 residues. The germline V and J ends were trimmed by 4 bases and 2 bases, with 8 bases remaining between them. Germline V gene lookup returns CDR1 MRHNA and CDR2 SNTAGT.

In its sample, this clone was seen many times. This chain connects TRBV19 to TRBJ2-3; 11 bases line up with TRBD2. Losses at the gene ends were 7 bases for V and 6 bases for J; bases not matched to a gene: 9. The CDR3 length is 15 residues. Germline lookup yields CDR1 LNHDA and CDR2 SQIVND (reference sequence). CDR3 in DNA: TGTGCCAGTACCCCCCCTAGCGGGGGGTGGGATACGCAGTATTTT. It yields the protein CASTPPSGGWDTQYF.

This clone was counted many times. CDR3 region: CSVVQHGDYEQYF. Written as DNA, the CDR3 is TGCAGCGTAGTTCAACACGGGGACTACGAGCAGTACTTC. The rearrangement uses TRBV29-1 and TRBJ2-7, with a tentative D call TRBD2 (5 bases). The CDR3 has 13 amino acids. V gave up 6 bases and J gave up 3 bases, with 15 bases separating them. Germline CDR1 is SQVTM and CDR2 is ANQGSEA.

At least ten counts were recorded for this clone. Other DNA sequences in this sample translate to the same CDR3. The V call is TRBV5-1, the J call TRBJ2-7; 8 bases agree with TRBD1. The CDR3 is 15 residues long. Trimming cost V 0 bases and J 6 bases; bases outside gene matches: 8. The germline V gene encodes CDR1 SGHRS and CDR2 YFSETQ. CDR3: CASSLAFGQGGEQYF. In nucleotides, the CDR3 is TGCGCCAGCAGCTTGGCCTTTGGACAGGGCGGCGAGCAGTACTTC. The full variable domain, with the rest looked up from reference TRBV5-1 and TRBJ2-7, is KAGVTQTPRYLIKTRGQQVTLSCSPISGHRSVSWYQQTPGQGLQFLFEYFSETQRNKGNFPGRFSGRQFSNSRSEMNVSTLELGDSALYLCASSLAFGQGGEQYFGPGTRLTVT.

The sample holds many counts of this clone. The rearrangement uses TRBV27 and TRBJ2-7; D might be TRBD1 (6 bases). This CDR3 region has 14 residues. Germline V gives CDR1 MNHEY, CDR2 SMNVEV (reference sequence). The V end was cut by 2 bases, the J end by 2 bases, with 10 bases between. The CDR3 DNA reads as TGTGCCAGCAGTTTAAGGACAGCAACCTACGAGCAGTACTTC. Its translation: CASSLRTATYEQYF.